The rows below give T cell receptor beta chains drawn from one sample of a study of shared clonotypes between healthy human individuals. Using immunoSEQ multiplex PCR, the repertoire was profiled, and TCRdb retains in-frame clones only, with some absent. The repertoire holds about 2.1 million clones, with around 93% as singletons. Specimen: naive CD8+ T cells from PBMCs. Receptor source: a man between 18 and 35 years old in good health. Some clones in this sample may be carry-over from other donors' samples. The CDR3 runs from the conserved cysteine through the conserved F or W. The D gene is left open where the match is weak. A clone size is listed for some rows: how often the clone was seen (once, few, many), or a class if it is expanded.

D	J	size	V	DNA	CDR3
-	TRBJ2-1	-	TRBV7-8	TGTGCCAGCAGCTTAATTGGGCAGGGAGGTTCCAATGAGCAGTTCTTC	CASSLIGQGGSNEQFF
TRBD2	TRBJ2-7	-	TRBV27	TGTGCCAGCAGTTTACAACTAGCGGGATACGAGCAGTACTTC	CASSLQLAGYEQYF
-	TRBJ2-7	-	TRBV4-3	TGCGCCAGCAGCCAGGTCTCGAGTAGCTCCTACGAGCAGTACTTC	CASSQVSSSSYEQYF
-	TRBJ2-1	-	TRBV19	TGTGCCAGTAGGGCGGGGTTCTACAATGAGCAGTTCTTC	CASRAGFYNEQFF
-	TRBJ1-1	-	TRBV19	TGTGCCAGTAGTATAGTGACGACAGCTAAATTACTGGAGGTCTTT	CASSIVTTAKLLEVF
-	TRBJ2-7	-	TRBV9	TGTGCCAGCAGCGTAGGTGGGGCGGGGGAGCAGTACTTC	CASSVGGAGEQYF
-	TRBJ2-7	-	TRBV15	TGTGCCACCAGCAGGGAGGCTGAGACTGGGTCCTACGAGCAGTACTTC	CATSREAETGSYEQYF
-	TRBJ1-1	-	TRBV19	TGTGCCAGTAGTCGGGACGGGAACACTGAAGCTTTCTTT	CASSRDGNTEAFF
-	TRBJ2-7	-	TRBV30	TGTGCCTGGAGTACCGCGACAGTCATCCGATCCGAGCAGTACTTC	CAWSTATVIRSEQYF
-	TRBJ2-5	-	TRBV13	TGTGCCAGCAGTCGGGGCCGGGAGACCCAGTACTTC	CASSRGRETQYF
-	TRBJ2-7	-	TRBV27	TGTGCCAGCAGTTTATTGCCGGACCGAAGCCACGAGCAGTACTTC	CASSLLPDRSHEQYF
-	TRBJ1-1	-	TRBV21-1	-	CASSKFYVGGGNTEAFF
-	TRBJ2-7	-	TRBV28	TGTGCCAGCAGTTCCCTCCGACTAGATAATTTCTACGAGCAGTACTTC	CASSSLRLDNFYEQYF
-	TRBJ2-7	-	TRBV15	TGTGCCACCAGCAGTCCAGACAGCCACTACGAGCAGTACTTC	CATSSPDSHYEQYF
TRBD1	TRBJ1-1	-	TRBV14	TGTGCCAGCAGCCGACCGACAGGGCTTAAAACTGAAGCTTTCTTT	CASSRPTGLKTEAFF
-	TRBJ2-7	-	TRBV7-9	TGTGTCAGCAGCTGGCAGTGGATGTCCTACGAGCAGTACTTC	CVSSWQWMSYEQYF
TRBD2	TRBJ2-1	-	TRBV9	TGTGCCAGCAGCGTATTCATAGCGGGAGGGTTAAGTGGTGAGCAGTTCTTC	CASSVFIAGGLSGEQFF
-	TRBJ2-7	-	TRBV6-5	TGTGCCAGCAAAAATAGCGGAGCCTACGAGCAGTACTTC	CASKNSGAYEQYF
-	TRBJ1-2	-	TRBV7-9	TGTGCCAGCAGCTTAGCTCTGCCCACGGGCTATGGCTACACCTTC	CASSLALPTGYGYTF
-	TRBJ2-5	-	TRBV7-9	TGTGCCAGCAGCACGATGACCAGGACCGAAGAGACCCAGTACTTC	CASSTMTRTEETQYF
-	TRBJ2-2	-	TRBV29-1	TGCAGCGTTGTGGGGGGAACCGGGGAGCTGTTTTTT	CSVVGGTGELFF
TRBD1	TRBJ1-1	-	TRBV28	TGTGCCAGCAGTTTATACCCCGGACAGGGAACTGAAGCTTTCTTT	CASSLYPGQGTEAFF
-	TRBJ1-4	-	TRBV2	TGTGCCAGCTTTCAGGACGGACTTAATGAAAAACTGTTTTTT	CASFQDGLNEKLFF
TRBD1	TRBJ1-1	-	TRBV7-9	TGTGCCAGCAGCTGGCCGGGACAGGGCGACACTGAAGCTTTCTTT	CASSWPGQGDTEAFF
-	TRBJ1-5	-	TRBV10-2	TGCGCCAGTGGGGGGGATAGCAATCAGCCCCAGCATTTT	CASGGDSNQPQHF
-	TRBJ2-7	-	TRBV7-9	TGTGCCAGCAGCCCAAGAGGGAGGGGGGAGCAGTACTTC	CASSPRGRGEQYF
-	TRBJ2-2	-	TRBV10-3	TGTGCCATCAGTGAGTCTGGGGGCCCTCGGACCGGGGAGCTGTTTTTT	CAISESGGPRTGELFF
-	TRBJ1-1	few	TRBV19	TGTGCCAGTAGTATGAGAAGTGTTCGGCAGGGGCCTATGAACACTGAAGCTTTCTTT	CASSMRSVRQGPMNTEAFF
-	TRBJ1-5	-	TRBV10-3	TGTGCCACCGGGACGGAAGATCCCAATCAGCCCCAGCATTTT	CATGTEDPNQPQHF
TRBD1	TRBJ1-1	-	TRBV28	TGTGCCAGCAGTTTATCGGGACAGGGCATTGAGGCTTTCTTT	CASSLSGQGIEAFF
TRBD1	TRBJ1-4	-	TRBV7-9	TGTGCCAGCAGCTTTACCGGGACAGGGGAATTTGAAAAACTGTTTTTT	CASSFTGTGEFEKLFF
TRBD1	TRBJ2-4	-	TRBV19	TGTGCCAGTAGTATAAGGGACAGGGGGCTAGACATTCAGTACTTC	CASSIRDRGLDIQYF
-	TRBJ2-7	-	TRBV6-1	TGTGCCAGCAGTGAAGGGTACAGGGCCGCCTACGAGCAGTACTTC	CASSEGYRAAYEQYF
-	TRBJ1-1	few	TRBV19	TGTGCCAGTAGAGAACTCTCGGGGGGAGTGAACACTGAAGCTTTCTTT	CASRELSGGVNTEAFF
TRBD1	TRBJ2-7	-	TRBV5-5	TGTGCCAGCAGCGACCGCGGGACAGGGAACGACGAGCAGTACTTC	CASSDRGTGNDEQYF
-	TRBJ2-7	-	TRBV6-1	TGTGCCAGCAGTGAAAAATCCCCCTTGGTAGCGGCAGCCTACGAGCAGTACTTC	CASSEKSPLVAAAYEQYF
-	TRBJ1-1	-	TRBV28	TGTGCCAGCAGTTTAAACTCTGGATGGGGCAGGACGCTGAACACTGAAGCTTTCTTT	CASSLNSGWGRTLNTEAFF
TRBD2	TRBJ2-7	-	TRBV5-4	TGTGCCAGCGAACCACTAGCGGCCGGGGGGGAGCAGTACTTC	CASEPLAAGGEQYF
-	TRBJ2-5	-	TRBV25-1	TGTGCCAGCAGTGAATTCGCGGGGAGAGGGGAGACCCAGTACTTC	CASSEFAGRGETQYF
-	TRBJ2-7	-	TRBV20-1	TGCAGTGCTAGTGGCTACAACGAGCAGTACTTC	CSASGYNEQYF
-	TRBJ1-3	-	TRBV29-1	TGCAGCGTTGAACTGGGGGGCACTGGAAACACCATATATTTT	CSVELGGTGNTIYF
-	TRBJ1-4	-	TRBV15	TGTGCCACCAGCAGAGATGGGGGAGGGACGGGTGAAAAACTGTTTTTT	CATSRDGGGTGEKLFF
-	TRBJ1-1	once	TRBV5-8	TGTGCCAGCAGTGGACACCCGAACACTGAAGCTTTCTTT	CASSGHPNTEAFF
-	TRBJ1-5	-	TRBV7-9	TGTGCCAGCAGCTTAGTTGGGATCAATCAGCCCCAGCATTTT	CASSLVGINQPQHF
-	TRBJ1-4	-	TRBV7-8	TGTGCCAGCAGCTCGCCGACGGGCCCTTTTAATGAAAAACTGTTTTTT	CASSSPTGPFNEKLFF
-	TRBJ2-7	-	TRBV27	TGTGCCAGCAGTTTATTGCCTAGCCGCTCCTACGAGCAGTACTTC	CASSLLPSRSYEQYF
-	TRBJ2-7	-	TRBV27	TGTGCCAGCAGCGAATTATACTCAGGGTACGGAGTCTACGAGCAGTACTTC	CASSELYSGYGVYEQYF
TRBD2	TRBJ2-1	-	TRBV14	TGTGCCAGCAGCCAAAGACTAGCGGGAGGGCCCGACCAAGAGCAGTTCTTC	CASSQRLAGGPDQEQFF
TRBD1	TRBJ2-7	-	TRBV7-9	TGTGCCAGCAGCTTACCCGGACAGGGGCTCGAGCAGTACTTC	CASSLPGQGLEQYF
-	TRBJ2-7	-	TRBV7-6	TGTGCCAGCAGCTTATCGGCGGCCCCGGCTTACGAGCAGTACTTC	CASSLSAAPAYEQYF
-	TRBJ2-1	-	TRBV6-5	TGTGCCAGCAGTTACGGACGATATCTGTTCTTC	CASSYGRYLFF
-	TRBJ1-2	-	TRBV14	TGTGCCAGCAGCCAAGATGCGGGGGCAGACTTCGGACCTCTCTCCTATGGCTACACCTTC	CASSQDAGADFGPLSYGYTF
TRBD2	TRBJ2-3	-	TRBV12-5	TGTGCTAGTGGTTTATCTGGACTAGCGGCCAGTAGCACAGATACGCAGTATTTT	CASGLSGLAASSTDTQYF
-	TRBJ1-2	-	TRBV5-1	TGCGCCAGCAGCGCCGCGTCTGATGGCTACACCTTC	CASSAASDGYTF
-	TRBJ2-1	-	TRBV6-1	TGTGCCAGCATGTTGGGCTCGCTAGCGCTAAATGAGCAGTTCTTC	CASMLGSLALNEQFF
TRBD2	TRBJ2-1	-	TRBV9	TGTGCCAGCAGCCTAAAACTAAGGACTAGCGGGAACAACAATGAGCAGTTCTTC	CASSLKLRTSGNNNEQFF
-	TRBJ2-7	-	TRBV6-6	TGTGCCAGCAGTCTACTCGGGACGGACTCCTACGAGCAGTACTTC	CASSLLGTDSYEQYF
TRBD1	TRBJ1-1	once	TRBV28	TGTGCCAGCAGTCCGTACAGGGGGGGATGGAACACTGAAGCTTTCTTT	CASSPYRGGWNTEAFF
TRBD1	TRBJ2-7	-	TRBV7-3	TGTGCCAGCAGCGTCAGGGGCAGGGGGTACGAGCAGTACTTC	CASSVRGRGYEQYF
-	TRBJ2-3	-	TRBV4-1	TGCGCCAGCAGCCAAGACGCCGCAAGAGCGGGTACGCAGTATTTT	CASSQDAARAGTQYF